This TCR beta chain derives from a study of CD8 T cells in ankylosing spondylitis. The study's findings and limits: Characteristic, it appeared, of ankylosing spondylitis blood was a TCR beta motif of roughly eight highly homologous variants.

In regard to this clonotype: Its target is not known.

Molecular-barcoded quantitative 5'-RACE produced these TCR beta libraries. One entry per CDR3 protein, called by TCRdb with MiXCR from the 5' RACE reads. This sample has roughly 200,000 distinct CDR3 sequences, with roughly 26% found just once. Sequencing was done on a sample of blood, either unsorted or a sorted T cell fraction (not recorded which). The TCR originated in a male donor with ankylosing spondylitis or in good health (not recorded which).

This chain's CDR3 is CSARGLLSYNEQFF. The CDR3 bases are TGCAGTGCTAGAGGTCTTCTCTCCTACAATGAGCAGTTCTTC. The chain is built from TRBV20-1 and TRBJ2-1; D unclear. This CDR3 is built from 14 residues. Trimming shortened V by 1 base and J by 0 bases, and 7 bases separated the two germline ends. CDR1 is DFQATT and CDR2 is SNEGSKA in the germline V gene (reference sequence).